This T cell receptor (beta chain) is drawn from a study of sequential checkpoint blockade in melanoma (dated by TCRdb to about 2019). Background on the whole study: In a 1:1 randomization, patients received either first-line nivolumab then ipilimumab (arm A) or ipilimumab then nivolumab (arm B). TCRbeta immunosequencing was performed on DNA from roughly 90 pretreatment melanoma tumor samples. In around 83% of the matched pre- and post-treatment tumor biopsy pairs, both biopsies came from the same lesion. Maintenance nivolumab was given following each of the two trial sequences. For under 25 patients, matched tumor biopsies were taken both before treatment and at week 13, after single-agent nivolumab (arm A) or ipilimumab (arm B).

The immunoSEQ Assay was used to immunosequence TCRbeta CDR3 regions from genomic DNA. Genomic DNA was amplified by bias-controlled multiplex PCR before high-throughput sequencing. Concerning the study's data processing: To quantify the absolute abundance of each unique TCRbeta CDR3 region, the sequences were collapsed and filtered. Clonality was defined as 1 minus Pielou's evenness and was calculated using productive rearrangements only. Tumor T-cell fraction was calculated by normalizing TCRbeta template counts to usable DNA, which was estimated from several housekeeping genes. Clones with significantly greater frequencies in on-treatment versus baseline samples were identified using a previously published method. TCRdb provides this immuneACCESS table in a form limited to in-frame rearrangements. Some clones are lacking; in checked studies, under half of them reflect an unresolved V gene, and why the rest are absent is not known. Clonal size and the V and J genes are those of that table, whereas D and trimming came from the DNA. The sample profile shows 13,000 or so clones; around 23% of them were found once. The top ten clonotypes cover approximately 6.5% of the sample.

The label giving this sample's treatment or condition can be read as: randomized to nivolumab then ipilimumab (arm A) or the reverse (arm B). None of the patients in the trial had previously been given DNA-damaging chemotherapy. CheckMate 064, a randomized, open-label phase II trial of sequential checkpoint blockade, was the source of the samples, all of which came from patients with melanoma. Tumor TCR sequencing used genomic DNA from formalin-fixed paraffin-embedded (FFPE) tissue samples. Study-wide conclusions, independent of this receptor: In the nivolumab-first arm (arm A), pretreatment tumor TIL clonality was associated with response (P = .04). Small sample sizes and reduced statistical power limited the analyses of tumor T-cell fraction within each arm. Patients with increases in tumor T-cell fraction and clonality by week 13 were approximately 30 times more likely to achieve clinical benefit. Larger, independent patient cohorts are needed to validate the response-prediction model that combines TCR metrics and mutation burden. Tumor T-cell fraction and clonality correlated with PD-L1 staining and CD8+ T-cell counts but not with mutational load.

This clone was counted only a few times. Its antigen specificity is not known. No quality values exist for individual bases; no much larger clone is one base distant. Specimen: tumor tissue (inferred from file names), collected from a patient given nivolumab and ipilimumab in sequence. The receptor's source is a human donor with melanoma.

The encoded CDR3 is CASSPGTGARSGNTIYF. The base sequence is TGTGCCAGCAGCCCTGGGACAGGGGCCCGCTCTGGAAACACCATATATTTT. Recombination connected TRBV11-3 to TRBJ1-3; 10 junctional bases match TRBD1. From cysteine to phenylalanine, the CDR3 is 17 amino acids long. Here the CDR3 DNA is all that survives: 51 bases in frame from base 1. According to the germline V gene, CDR1 reads SGHNT and CDR2 reads YENEEA. V and J are trimmed by 5 bases and 0 bases, and the gene matches miss 7 bases of the junction.